The sequence of this T cell receptor (beta chain) was determined in a study of post-analysis software for immune sequencing data. A few counts support this clonotype. Every TCR beta cDNA library bore unique molecular identifiers. One entry per CDR3 protein, called by TCRdb with MiXCR from the PCR reads. The profile shows roughly 540,000 distinct CDR3 sequences, 34% of them singletons. This clonotype originated in a girl under 18 with multiple sclerosis. What was sequenced was blood.

CDR3 sequence reads: CASSSSGLRTGTQYF. As DNA, the CDR3 is TGTGCCAGCAGCTCCTCCGGACTTCGTACGGGCACGCAGTATTTT. The V gene is TRBV7-2, the J gene TRBJ2-3; weak D call: TRBD2 (5 bases). V lost 4 bases and J lost 9, with 20 bases in between. CDR1 and CDR2 from the germline V gene are SGHTA and FQGNSA. The CDR3 is 15 amino acids.